These 20 T cell receptor beta chains came from one sample sequenced in a study of T-cell memory formation after mild COVID-19. TCRdb itself ran the 5' RACE reads through MiXCR, one entry per CDR3 protein. The sample lists 90,000 to 120,000 distinct CDR3 sequences, roughly 11% occurring once. Sequencing was performed on PBMCs or a T cell subset sorted from them (not recorded which). All receptors come from a young man who had mild COVID-19 (a few samples of this study predate the infection). Cell type and time point are not known.

The gene calls are TRBV11-2 and TRBJ1-6; D is uncertain. Germline CDR1 SGHAT, CDR2 FQNNGV. The CDR3 is made up of 18 amino acids. V gave up 2 bases and J gave up 3 bases, with 17 bases separating them. Here the CDR3 DNA reads TGTGCCAGCAGCTTAAATCGCGACGTTGAGCACTATAATTCACCCCTCCACTTT. Protein: CASSLNRDVEHYNSPLHF.

This clonotype showed up many times. The V call is TRBV19, the J call TRBJ1-1, with D maybe TRBD1 (5 bases). Germline V gives CDR1 LNHDA, CDR2 SQIVND (reference sequence). This CDR3 is 13 amino acids long. Trimming left V 3 bases short and J 8 bases short, with 13 bases between. CDR3 in amino acids: CASSISSGTEAFF. The CDR3 region has the DNA TGTGCCAGTAGTATTAGCTCGGGGACCGAAGCTTTCTTT.

This clonotype was seen a few times. The CDR3 sequence is CASSLNSDSNNEQFF. DNA for the CDR3: TGTGCCAGCAGTTTAAACAGCGACTCAAACAATGAGCAGTTCTTC. The rearrangement joins TRBV12-3 or TRBV12-4 to TRBJ2-1; D not certain. There are 15 residues in the CDR3. V was clipped by 2 bases and J by 5 bases, with 13 bases between them.

This clonotype was seen ten or more times. The rearrangement uses TRBV7-8 and TRBJ2-3; D may be TRBD2 (5 bases). The germline CDR1 and CDR2 sequences are SGHVS and FQNEAQ. The V and J ends lost 5 bases and 11 bases respectively, with 17 bases between them. The CDR3 is 13 residues long. In DNA, the CDR3 is TGTGCCAGCAGCCCGCCCCTGGACGAGGGGCAGTATTTT. Amino acid sequence: CASSPPLDEGQYF.

A word on this clonotype: Lacking the conserved final phenylalanine or tryptophan, this CDR3 likely reflects a read error. V usage is TRBV7-9 and J usage is TRBJ1-1; 7 bases map to TRBD1. The CDR3 covers 12 residues. Trimming at V came to 10 bases and at J to 1 base, leaving 3 bases not matched to a gene. Germline assignment: CDR1 SEHNR and CDR2 FQNEAQ (reference sequence). CDR3 region: CATGGKNTEAFS. In DNA, the CDR3 is TGTGCCACAGGGGGTAAGAACACTGAAGCTTTCTCT.

This chain links TRBV4-3 with TRBJ2-5; the D call may be TRBD1 or TRBD2 (5 bases each). Germline values: CDR1 LGHNA, CDR2 YSLEER. The V end was cut by 0 bases, the J end by 5 bases, with 16 bases between. The CDR3 has 16 amino acids. The CDR3 DNA reads as TGCGCCAGCAGCCAAGAAACCGGGACCCCTGGGGAGACCCAGTACTTC. Protein: CASSQETGTPGETQYF.

This clonotype came up a few times. The rearrangement joins TRBV7-3 to TRBJ1-1; possibly TRBD1 for D (6 bases). V was trimmed by 0 bases and J by 5 bases, leaving 10 bases between them. The CDR3 covers 14 residues. Germline loops: CDR1 SGHTA, CDR2 FQGTGA. In DNA, the CDR3 is TGTGCCAGCAGCTTAACCGGGGGCGATACTGAAGCTTTCTTT. Its translation is CASSLTGGDTEAFF.

The rearrangement joins TRBV12-3 or TRBV12-4 to TRBJ2-6; no firm D call. The CDR3 has 15 amino acids. The ends were cut back, 5 bases at V and 4 bases at J, with 12 bases in the middle. CDR3 sequence: CASSLRHSGANVLTF. For the CDR3, the DNA is TGTGCCAGCAGTCTGAGACACTCCGGGGCCAACGTCCTGACTTTC.

This clonotype was seen repeatedly, ten times or more. This chain links TRBV5-6 with TRBJ2-7; tentative D call: TRBD2 (5 bases). The germline V gene encodes CDR1 SGHDT and CDR2 YYEEEE. Deletions cut 2 bases from V and 0 bases from J, with 9 bases between. The CDR3 covers 14 residues. The CDR3 protein is CASSFPGLSYEQYV. The CDR3 nucleotides read TGTGCCAGCAGCTTCCCAGGACTCTCCTACGAGCAGTACGTC.

This sequence joins TRBV9 and TRBJ2-7; 12 nucleotides agree with TRBD2. The CDR3 extends over 15 amino acids. V dropped 0 bases and J dropped 2; count of bases not matched to a gene: 0. Germline CDR1 SGDLS, CDR2 YYNGEE. DNA of the CDR3: TGTGCCAGCAGCGTAGGGACTAGCGGGGCCTACGAGCAGTACTTC. Protein product: CASSVGTSGAYEQYF.

This clonotype came up a few times. The J gene is TRBJ1-2, the V gene TRBV2; D possibly corresponds to TRBD1 (5 bases). Trimming took off 3 bases at V and 4 bases at J, with 21 bases between the two ends. Germline V gives CDR1 SNHLY, CDR2 FYNNEI. The CDR3 runs 17 residues. CDR3 amino acids: CASSESRGWQTRYGYTF. In DNA form, the CDR3 reads TGTGCCAGCAGTGAGTCTAGGGGATGGCAGACTCGCTATGGCTACACCTTC.

This clonotype appeared a few times. V is TRBV27 and J is TRBJ2-1; D is possibly TRBD2 (6 bases). V was shortened by 6 bases and J by 3 bases, with 6 bases between the two germline ends. The CDR3 is 12 residues long. Germline CDR1 and CDR2: MNHEY and SMNVEV (reference sequence). The CDR3 region is CASSGSYNEQFF. Here the CDR3 DNA reads TGTGCCAGCAGCGGGAGCTACAATGAGCAGTTCTTC.

This clonotype occurred many times. The rearrangement links TRBV6-2 or TRBV6-3 to TRBJ2-5, with unresolved D. V lost 2 bases to trimming and J lost 2 bases, with 6 bases between them. CDR1 is MNHEY, CDR2 SVGEGT, per germline. This CDR3 comprises 13 residues. CDR3 protein: CASSYREQETQYF. The CDR3 nucleotides read TGTGCCAGCAGTTACAGGGAACAAGAGACCCAGTACTTC.

This clonotype was seen only a few times. The rearrangement uses TRBV20-1 and TRBJ1-1; 8 bases map to TRBD1. This CDR3 is built from 18 residues. Losses at the gene ends were 6 bases for V and 1 base for J; bases not matched to a gene: 19. Looked up from germline, CDR1 is DFQATT and CDR2 is SNEGSKA (reference sequence). CDR3 bases: TGCAGTGCCGTGGGGCTCACCTTGGACAGGGAGGGGAACACTGAAGCTTTCTTT. Translation gives CSAVGLTLDREGNTEAFF.

The sample holds many counts of this clonotype. The chain has TRBV2 and TRBJ2-3; 9 nucleotides match TRBD2. Germline V CDR1 and CDR2: SNHLY, FYNNEI. The CDR3 totals 14 residues. The J segment lost 2 bases and the V segment lost 8 bases, leaving 5 bases of the junction unmatched. The DNA of the CDR3 is TGTGCCAGCGGGAGCGGGGGGACCACAGATACGCAGTATTTT. Encoded protein: CASGSGGTTDTQYF.

The sample holds one count of this clonotype. J is TRBJ2-5 and V is TRBV12-3 or TRBV12-4; 7 positions agree with TRBD2. The CDR3 has 14 amino acids. Unmatched junction bases numbered 6, after V lost 3 bases and J lost 5 bases. CDR3 amino acids: CASSFGRGPETQYF. Written as DNA, the CDR3 is TGTGCCAGCAGTTTTGGGAGGGGCCCCGAGACCCAGTACTTC.

This clonotype was seen a few times. The chain has TRBV28 and TRBJ1-2; TRBD1 might be the D (5 bases). The CDR3 contains 13 residues. V lost 5 bases and J lost 2, with 9 bases in between. Looked up from germline, CDR1 is MDHEN and CDR2 is SYDVKM. As DNA, the CDR3 is TGTGCCAGCAGTCCCAGGGTGAACTATGGCTACACCTTC. As protein: CASSPRVNYGYTF.

V is TRBV27 and J is TRBJ1-6; tentatively, D is TRBD1 (5 bases). CDR3 length: 15 residues. With 4 bases removed from V and 7 bases from J, the gap between germline ends came to 14 bases. Germline CDR1 is MNHEY and CDR2 is SMNVEV (reference sequence). CDR3 sequence reads: CASSSEPWGNSPLHF. The CDR3, as DNA: TGTGCCAGCAGTTCCGAGCCTTGGGGGAATTCACCCCTCCACTTT.

The genes are TRBV7-6 and TRBJ1-6; D remains unclear. Trimming shortened V by 5 bases and J by 0 bases, and 8 bases separated the two germline ends. CDR1 is SGHVS and CDR2 is FNYEAQ in the germline V gene. This CDR3 comprises 15 residues. The CDR3 loop is CASSPQSSYNSPLHF. The CDR3 region has the DNA TGTGCCAGCAGCCCCCAGAGCTCCTATAATTCACCCCTCCACTTT.

This clonotype has just a few counts. The genes are TRBV27 and TRBJ2-1; D remains ambiguous. The V end lost 7 bases, the J end lost 7 bases, and 14 bases lay between the germline ends. Germline CDR1 reads MNHEY; CDR2 reads SMNVEV (reference sequence). The CDR3 length is 13 residues. CDR3 sequence (DNA): TGTGCCAGCATGGCGGTGAACTCGAATGAGCAGTTCTTC. As protein: CASMAVNSNEQFF.